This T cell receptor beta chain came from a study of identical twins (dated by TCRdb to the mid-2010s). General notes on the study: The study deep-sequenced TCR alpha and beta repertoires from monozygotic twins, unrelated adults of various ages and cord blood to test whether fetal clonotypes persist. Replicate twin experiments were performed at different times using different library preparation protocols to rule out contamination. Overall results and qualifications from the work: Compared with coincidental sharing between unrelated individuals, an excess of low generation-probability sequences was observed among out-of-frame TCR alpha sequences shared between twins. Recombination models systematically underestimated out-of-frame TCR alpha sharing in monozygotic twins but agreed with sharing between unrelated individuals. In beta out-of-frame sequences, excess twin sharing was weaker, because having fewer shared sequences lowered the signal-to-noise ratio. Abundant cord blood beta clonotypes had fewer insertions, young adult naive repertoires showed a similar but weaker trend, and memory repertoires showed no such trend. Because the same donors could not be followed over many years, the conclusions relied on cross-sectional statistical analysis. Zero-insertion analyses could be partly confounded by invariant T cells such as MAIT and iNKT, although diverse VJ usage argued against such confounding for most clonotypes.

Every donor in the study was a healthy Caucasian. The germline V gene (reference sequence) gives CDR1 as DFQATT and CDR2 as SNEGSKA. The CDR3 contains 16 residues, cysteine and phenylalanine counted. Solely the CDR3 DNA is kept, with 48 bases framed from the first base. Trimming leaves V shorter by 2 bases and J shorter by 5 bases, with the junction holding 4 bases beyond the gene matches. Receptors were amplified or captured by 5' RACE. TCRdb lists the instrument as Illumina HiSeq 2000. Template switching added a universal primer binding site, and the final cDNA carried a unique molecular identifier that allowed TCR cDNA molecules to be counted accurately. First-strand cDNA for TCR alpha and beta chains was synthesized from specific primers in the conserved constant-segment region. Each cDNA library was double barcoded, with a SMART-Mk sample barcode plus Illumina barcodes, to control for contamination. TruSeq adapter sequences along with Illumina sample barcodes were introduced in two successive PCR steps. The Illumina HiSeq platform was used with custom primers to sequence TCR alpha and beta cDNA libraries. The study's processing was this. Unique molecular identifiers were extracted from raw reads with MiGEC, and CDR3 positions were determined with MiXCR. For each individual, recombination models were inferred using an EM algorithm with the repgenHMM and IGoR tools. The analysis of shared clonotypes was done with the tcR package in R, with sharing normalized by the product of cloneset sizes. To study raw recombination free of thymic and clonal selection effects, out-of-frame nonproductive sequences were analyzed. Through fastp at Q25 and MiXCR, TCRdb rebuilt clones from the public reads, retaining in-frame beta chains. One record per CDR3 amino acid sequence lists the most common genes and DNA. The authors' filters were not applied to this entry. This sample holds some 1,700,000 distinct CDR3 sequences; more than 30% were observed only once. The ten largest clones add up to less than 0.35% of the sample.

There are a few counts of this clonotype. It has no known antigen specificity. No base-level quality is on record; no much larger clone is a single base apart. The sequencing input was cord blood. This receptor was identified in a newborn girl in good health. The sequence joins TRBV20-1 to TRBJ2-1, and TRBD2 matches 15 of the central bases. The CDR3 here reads CSARRTSGRADNEQFF. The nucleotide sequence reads TGCAGTGCTAGACGGACTAGCGGGAGGGCCGACAATGAGCAGTTCTTC.